A selection of T cell receptor beta chains follows, all from one sample in a study of blood T cell repertoires in COVID-19. Assay used: immunoSEQ multiplex PCR; TCRdb lists only in-frame clones, some missing. Of roughly 260,000 clones listed, approximately 83% are singletons. The sequenced material came from PBMCs or T cells enriched from blood (not recorded which). These receptors were taken from a woman aged 45-59 years who had recovered from COVID-19. Each CDR3 is given with its conserved first and last residue. The D gene is left open where the match is weak. Not all rows give a size; the values are once, few, many and, for expanded clones, a class.

cdr3_length: 15
j_call: TRBJ1-2
clone_size: .
d_call: TRBD1
v_call: TRBV19
cdr3_aa: CASSLGTGAGYGYTF
cdr3_nt: TGTGCCAGTAGTCTCGGGACAGGGGCTGGCTATGGCTACACCTTC

cdr3_length: 13
j_call: TRBJ2-7
clone_size: .
d_call: TRBD1
v_call: TRBV5-5
cdr3_aa: CASSVGQNYEQYF
cdr3_nt: TGTGCCAGCAGCGTGGGACAGAACTACGAGCAGTACTTC

cdr3_length: 15
j_call: TRBJ1-1
clone_size: .
d_call: TRBD1
v_call: TRBV28
cdr3_aa: CASPGTGGLNTEAFF
cdr3_nt: TGTGCCAGCCCCGGGACAGGGGGCTTGAACACTGAAGCTTTCTTT

cdr3_length: 13
j_call: TRBJ1-2
clone_size: .
d_call: TRBD1
v_call: TRBV27
cdr3_aa: CASSERQGVRYTF
cdr3_nt: TGTGCCAGCAGTGAAAGACAGGGAGTCCGCTACACCTTC

cdr3_length: 14
j_call: TRBJ2-3
clone_size: .
d_call: TRBD1
v_call: TRBV2
cdr3_aa: CASGGTGGRDTQYF
cdr3_nt: TGTGCCAGCGGTGGGACAGGGGGGAGAGATACGCAGTATTTT

cdr3_length: 13
j_call: TRBJ2-2
clone_size: .
d_call: .
v_call: TRBV28
cdr3_aa: CATEEEWQRELFF
cdr3_nt: TGTGCCACAGAGGAGGAATGGCAGAGGGAGCTGTTTTTT

cdr3_length: 15
j_call: TRBJ1-1
clone_size: .
d_call: .
v_call: TRBV5-4
cdr3_aa: CASSLGSPGNTEAFF
cdr3_nt: TGTGCCAGCAGCTTGGGCTCCCCCGGGAACACTGAAGCTTTCTTT

cdr3_length: 14
j_call: TRBJ2-3
clone_size: .
d_call: TRBD2
v_call: TRBV5-1
cdr3_aa: CASSTTSGADTQYF
cdr3_nt: TGCGCCAGCAGCACGACTAGCGGAGCAGATACGCAGTATTTT

cdr3_length: 17
j_call: TRBJ2-2
clone_size: .
d_call: TRBD1
v_call: TRBV4-2
cdr3_aa: CASSLRGQGAVTGELFF
cdr3_nt: TGTGCCAGCAGCCTTAGAGGACAGGGGGCGGTCACCGGGGAGCTGTTTTTT

cdr3_length: 15
j_call: TRBJ2-4
clone_size: .
d_call: .
v_call: TRBV2
cdr3_aa: CASRQTRLASNIQYF
cdr3_nt: TGTGCCAGCAGGCAAACCCGCCTAGCTTCAAACATTCAGTACTTC

cdr3_length: 15
j_call: TRBJ1-2
clone_size: .
d_call: TRBD1
v_call: TRBV28
cdr3_aa: CASSSGTGRLDGYTF
cdr3_nt: TGTGCCAGCAGTTCCGGGACAGGGCGTTTGGATGGCTACACCTTC

cdr3_length: 12
j_call: TRBJ2-7
clone_size: few
d_call: .
v_call: TRBV10-1
cdr3_aa: CASRTGNHEQYF
cdr3_nt: TGCGCCAGCAGAACAGGGAATCACGAGCAGTACTTC

cdr3_length: 16
j_call: TRBJ2-1
clone_size: .
d_call: TRBD2
v_call: TRBV29-1
cdr3_aa: CSVVWGHRAGVNEQFF
cdr3_nt: TGCAGCGTTGTGTGGGGCCACCGGGCGGGAGTCAATGAGCAGTTCTTC

cdr3_length: 15
j_call: TRBJ1-5
clone_size: .
d_call: .
v_call: TRBV4-1
cdr3_aa: CASSQDARVGQPQHF
cdr3_nt: TGCGCCAGCAGCCAAGATGCGAGGGTCGGGCAGCCCCAGCATTTT

cdr3_length: 17
j_call: TRBJ2-7
clone_size: .
d_call: .
v_call: TRBV14
cdr3_aa: CASSQRRPGAPGWEQYF
cdr3_nt: TGTGCCAGCAGCCAACGCCGCCCGGGAGCCCCAGGTTGGGAGCAGTACTTC

cdr3_length: 15
j_call: TRBJ1-1
clone_size: .
d_call: .
v_call: TRBV7-8
cdr3_aa: CASSLAAGWGTEAFF
cdr3_nt: TGTGCCAGCAGCTTAGCTGCAGGGTGGGGCACTGAAGCTTTCTTT

cdr3_length: 16
j_call: TRBJ2-7
clone_size: many
d_call: TRBD1
v_call: TRBV27
cdr3_aa: CASSSIHRTGRNEQYF
cdr3_nt: TGTGCCAGCAGTTCCATACATCGGACAGGGAGGAACGAGCAGTACTTC

cdr3_length: 14
j_call: TRBJ2-1
clone_size: .
d_call: TRBD2
v_call: TRBV9
cdr3_aa: CASSVASGYNEQFF
cdr3_nt: TGTGCCAGCAGCGTGGCTAGCGGATACAATGAGCAGTTCTTC

cdr3_length: 12
j_call: TRBJ2-5
clone_size: .
d_call: TRBD2
v_call: TRBV5-6
cdr3_aa: CASSLNVREVYF
cdr3_nt: TGTGCCAGCAGCTTGAATGTGCGGGAGGTATACTTC

cdr3_length: 17
j_call: TRBJ2-1
clone_size: .
d_call: .
v_call: TRBV7-9
cdr3_aa: CASSLSQGTLRYNEQFF
cdr3_nt: TGTGCCAGCAGCTTATCGCAGGGGACCCTCCGGTACAATGAGCAGTTCTTC

cdr3_length: 11
j_call: TRBJ2-5
clone_size: once
d_call: .
v_call: TRBV30
cdr3_aa: CAWSAAETQYF
cdr3_nt: TGTGCCTGGAGCGCGGCGGAGACCCAGTACTTC

cdr3_length: 15
j_call: TRBJ1-2
clone_size: few
d_call: .
v_call: TRBV4-2
cdr3_aa: CASSQGQAPNYGYTF
cdr3_nt: TGTGCCAGCAGCCAAGGACAGGCCCCTAACTATGGCTACACCTTC

cdr3_length: 16
j_call: TRBJ2-6
clone_size: .
d_call: TRBD2
v_call: TRBV7-2
cdr3_aa: CASSLSGRAGANVLTF
cdr3_nt: TGTGCCAGCAGCTTAAGCGGGAGGGCTGGGGCCAACGTCCTGACTTTC

cdr3_length: 15
j_call: TRBJ2-7
clone_size: .
d_call: .
v_call: TRBV28
cdr3_aa: CASSLLSGGPLEQYF
cdr3_nt: TGTGCCAGCAGTTTATTGTCCGGGGGGCCTCTCGAGCAGTACTTC

cdr3_length: 16
j_call: TRBJ2-7
clone_size: .
d_call: TRBD1
v_call: TRBV7-9
cdr3_aa: CASSFGRTGSSYEQYF
cdr3_nt: TGTGCCAGCAGCTTCGGAAGGACAGGGAGCTCCTACGAGCAGTACTTC

cdr3_length: 12
j_call: TRBJ2-5
clone_size: .
d_call: .
v_call: TRBV15
cdr3_aa: CATSRAEETQYF
cdr3_nt: TGTGCCACCAGCAGGGCGGAGGAGACCCAGTACTTC

cdr3_length: 15
j_call: TRBJ2-1
clone_size: .
d_call: TRBD2
v_call: TRBV9
cdr3_aa: CASSERLASDNEQFF
cdr3_nt: TGTGCCAGCAGCGAGAGACTAGCGTCGGATAATGAGCAGTTCTTC

cdr3_length: 13
j_call: TRBJ1-5
clone_size: .
d_call: TRBD1
v_call: TRBV19
cdr3_aa: CASAGQGGNSQHF
cdr3_nt: TGTGCCAGCGCTGGACAGGGTGGTAACTCCCAGCATTTT

cdr3_length: 16
j_call: TRBJ2-5
clone_size: .
d_call: TRBD2
v_call: TRBV2
cdr3_aa: CASSGETSGQQETQYF
cdr3_nt: TGTGCCAGCAGTGGCGAGACTAGCGGGCAACAAGAGACCCAGTACTTC

cdr3_length: 11
j_call: TRBJ1-1
clone_size: few
d_call: .
v_call: TRBV12-5
cdr3_aa: CASVLRLRAFF
cdr3_nt: TGTGCTAGTGTCCTCAGGTTGAGAGCTTTCTTT

cdr3_length: 13
j_call: TRBJ2-1
clone_size: once
d_call: TRBD1
v_call: TRBV19
cdr3_aa: CATRGQGGNEQFF
cdr3_nt: TGTGCCACACGGGGACAGGGAGGGAATGAGCAGTTCTTC

cdr3_length: 15
j_call: TRBJ1-6
clone_size: .
d_call: .
v_call: TRBV18
cdr3_aa: CASSPMDFGGSPLHF
cdr3_nt: TGTGCCAGCTCACCCATGGACTTCGGTGGTTCACCCCTCCACTTT

cdr3_length: 15
j_call: TRBJ2-1
clone_size: .
d_call: TRBD1
v_call: TRBV28
cdr3_aa: CASSLPGQGPGEQFF
cdr3_nt: TGTGCCAGCAGTTTGCCGGGACAGGGGCCAGGTGAGCAGTTCTTC